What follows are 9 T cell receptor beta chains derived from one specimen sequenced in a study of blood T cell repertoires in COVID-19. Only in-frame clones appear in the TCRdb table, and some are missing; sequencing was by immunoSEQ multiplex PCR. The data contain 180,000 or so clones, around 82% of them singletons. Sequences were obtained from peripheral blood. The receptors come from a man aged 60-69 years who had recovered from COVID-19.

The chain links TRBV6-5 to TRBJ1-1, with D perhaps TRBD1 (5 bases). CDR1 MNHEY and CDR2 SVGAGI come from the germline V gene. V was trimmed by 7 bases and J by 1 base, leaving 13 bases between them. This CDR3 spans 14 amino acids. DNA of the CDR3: TGTGCCAGCATTTGGGGGGGAGAGAACACTGAAGCTTTCTTT. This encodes CASIWGGENTEAFF.

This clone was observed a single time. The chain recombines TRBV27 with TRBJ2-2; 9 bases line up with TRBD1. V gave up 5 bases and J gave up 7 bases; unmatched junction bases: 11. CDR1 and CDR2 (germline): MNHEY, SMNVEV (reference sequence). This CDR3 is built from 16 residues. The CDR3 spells CASSEQGAGWDGELFF. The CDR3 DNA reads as TGTGCCAGCAGTGAACAGGGGGCGGGCTGGGACGGGGAGCTGTTTTTT.

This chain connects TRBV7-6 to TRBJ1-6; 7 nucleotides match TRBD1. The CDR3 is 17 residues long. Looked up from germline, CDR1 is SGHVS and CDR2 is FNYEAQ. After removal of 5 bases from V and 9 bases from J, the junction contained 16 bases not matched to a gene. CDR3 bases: TGTGCCAGCAGCCCCTCCTTCGGACAGGCCAGGGGTTCACCCCTCCACTTT. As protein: CASSPSFGQARGSPLHF.

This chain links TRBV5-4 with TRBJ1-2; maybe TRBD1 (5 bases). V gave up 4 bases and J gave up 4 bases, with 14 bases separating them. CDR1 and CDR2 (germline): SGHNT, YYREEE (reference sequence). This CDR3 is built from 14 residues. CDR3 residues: CASSPGTGGYGYTF. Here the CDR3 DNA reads TGTGCCAGCAGCCCTGGGACCGGGGGCTATGGCTACACCTTC.

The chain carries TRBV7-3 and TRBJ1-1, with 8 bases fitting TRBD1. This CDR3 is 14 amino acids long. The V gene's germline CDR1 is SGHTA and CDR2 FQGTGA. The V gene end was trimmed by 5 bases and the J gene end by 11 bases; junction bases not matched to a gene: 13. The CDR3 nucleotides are TGTGCCAGCAGCGTCGGCCAGCAGGGGGCGAGGGCTTTCTTT. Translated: CASSVGQQGARAFF.

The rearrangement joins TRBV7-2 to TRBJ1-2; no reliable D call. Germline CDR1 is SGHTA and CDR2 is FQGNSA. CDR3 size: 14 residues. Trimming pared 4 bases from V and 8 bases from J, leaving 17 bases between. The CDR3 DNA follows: TGTGCCAGCAGCTCGCCGGGATTGGAAGTGGGCTACACCTTC. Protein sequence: CASSSPGLEVGYTF.

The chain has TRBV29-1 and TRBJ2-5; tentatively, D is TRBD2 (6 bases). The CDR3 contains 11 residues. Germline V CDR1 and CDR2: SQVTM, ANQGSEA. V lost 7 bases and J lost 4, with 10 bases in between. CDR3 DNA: TGCAGCGACCCAGCGGGAGAGACCCAGTACTTC. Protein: CSDPAGETQYF.

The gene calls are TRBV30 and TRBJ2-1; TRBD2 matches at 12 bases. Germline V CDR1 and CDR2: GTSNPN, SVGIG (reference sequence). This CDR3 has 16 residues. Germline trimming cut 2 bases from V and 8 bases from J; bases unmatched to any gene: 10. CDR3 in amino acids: CAWSTSGGPPGYEQFF. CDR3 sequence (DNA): TGTGCCTGGAGTACTAGCGGGGGGCCGCCAGGGTATGAGCAGTTCTTC.

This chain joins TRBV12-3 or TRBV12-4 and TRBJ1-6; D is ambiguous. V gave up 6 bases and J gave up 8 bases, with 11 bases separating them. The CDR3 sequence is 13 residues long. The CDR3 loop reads CASSLTRDSPLHF. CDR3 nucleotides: TGTGCCAGCAGCCTAACCCGGGATTCACCCCTCCACTTT.